This T cell receptor (beta chain) was found in a study of post-analysis software for immune sequencing data. As regards this clonotype: Its target is not known.

Study-wide results and limits: Relative to controls, patients with multiple sclerosis showed significantly lower normalized Chao1 diversity. F measure grouped same-batch samples tightly together. A handful of TRBV segments were significantly more frequent in patients than in controls. TRBV5-6, TRBV5-1 and TRBV20-1 were among these segments.

The authors incorporated unique molecular identifiers into the TCR beta cDNA libraries. Using its own MiXCR run on the PCR reads, TCRdb lists one record per CDR3 protein. The repertoire holds a few hundred thousand distinct CDR3 sequences, with 40% to 55% as singletons. The V end lost 2 bases, the J end lost 0 bases, and 10 bases lay between the germline ends. CDR1 is SGHKS and CDR2 is YYEKEE in the germline V gene (reference sequence). The CDR3 loop spans 15 amino acids. Sample: blood. This chain links TRBV5-5 with TRBJ2-3; tentatively, D is TRBD2 (5 bases). The clonotype was recovered from a girl aged 10 to 17 with multiple sclerosis. The CDR3 nucleotides read TGTGCCAGCAGCTTCCGGCGGGTGAGCACAGATACGCAGTATTTT. Translating gives CASSFRRVSTDTQYF.